This T cell receptor beta chain is drawn from a study of immune cell composition in non-small cell lung cancer. Study details: Tumours were mainly lung adenocarcinoma or squamous cell carcinoma.

The normal lung sample lay at least 3 cm, and maximally far, from the tumour. Comments on this clone: Its specificity is not known.

Notes on the study in general: No significant correlation existed between pack-years smoked and tumour clonality. TIL tumour reactivity correlated with maximal tumour-associated clone frequency in adenocarcinoma. Clones >0.5% enriched in tumour were rarer in adenocarcinoma (around 35%) than squamous (roughly 80%).

CDR3 length: 14 residues. Germline V gene sequence: CDR1 MNHEY, CDR2 SVGAGI. The V end was cut by 0 bases, the J end by 1 base, with 7 bases between. Only in-frame clones appear in the TCRdb table, and some are missing; sequencing was by immunoSEQ multiplex PCR. This table has around 5,000 clones, 72% appearing once. This sequence was found in a human donor with non-small cell lung cancer. This rearrangement joins TRBV6-5 to TRBJ2-7; D perhaps matches TRBD1 (5 bases). The sample was non-adjacent lung tissue. This CDR3 reads CASSYSSGSYEQYF. As DNA, the CDR3 is TGTGCCAGCAGTTACTCGTCAGGGTCCTACGAGCAGTACTTC.